One and the same sample provided the 5 T cell receptor beta chains below, sequenced in a study of T cells in Graves' hyperthyroidism and ophthalmopathy (dated 2019 in TCRdb). Libraries were built with multiplex PCR. TCRdb lists the instrument as Illumina HiSeq 2000. TCR beta CDR3 regions were amplified from RNA transcripts. A first-round RT-PCR of the TCR CDR3 used the HTBI primer set with the Qiagen OneStep RT-PCR kit. TCRdb redid the processing of the public reads, applying fastp at Q25 and MiXCR, and retained in-frame beta chains. One record per CDR3 amino acid sequence lists the most common genes and DNA. For this sample the table gives nearly 750,000 distinct CDR3 sequences, of which roughly a third were detected only once. The ten largest account for about a third of the sample. The material sequenced was blood. The receptors shown here come from a woman aged 40 to 50 with Graves' hyperthyroidism.

This clonotype has just a few counts. This chain connects TRBV6-6 to TRBJ2-5, with TRBD1 matching 8 bases. V was clipped by 6 bases and J by 4 bases; unmatched bases: 10. Germline CDR1 MNHNY, CDR2 SVGAGI (reference sequence). CDR3 length: 15 residues. The CDR3 DNA follows: TGTGCCAGCAGGCAGCGGACAGGGTGGTTAGAGACCCAGTACTTC. Protein: CASRQRTGWLETQYF.

There are many counts of this clonotype. The V call is TRBV12-3 or TRBV12-4, the J call TRBJ1-3; D remains ambiguous. V was clipped by 4 bases and J by 3 bases, with 7 bases between them. The CDR3 is made up of 13 amino acids. CDR3 nucleotides: TGTGCCAGCAGTTCGAACAGTGGAAACACCATATATTTT. Protein product: CASSSNSGNTIYF.

The DNA for the CDR3 is TGTGCCAGCACTCCGACTTCAGGGGGGGATGGCTACACCTTC. Its protein product is CASTPTSGGDGYTF. The genes are TRBV6-1 and TRBJ1-2; TRBD1 matches 7 bases. Germline trimming cut 7 bases from V and 6 bases from J; bases unmatched to any gene: 11. The CDR3 totals 14 residues. CDR1 is MNHNS and CDR2 is SASEGT in the germline V gene.

This clonotype was counted at least ten times. The chain carries TRBV11-2 and TRBJ1-6; the D gene is possibly TRBD1 (6 bases). Germline values: CDR1 SGHAT, CDR2 FQNNGV. There are 17 residues in the CDR3. V was trimmed by 1 base and J by 9 bases, leaving 19 bases between them. CDR3 in amino acids: CASSLGRGRRGPSPLHF. CDR3 DNA sequence: TGTGCCAGCAGCTTAGGTCGCGGCCGGCGGGGGCCTTCACCCCTCCACTTT.

The V and J genes are TRBV6-5 and TRBJ1-1, with D tentatively TRBD1 (5 bases). The CDR3 totals 12 residues. V was cut by 3 bases and J by 11 bases, with 13 bases left in between. Germline CDR1 and CDR2: MNHEY and SVGAGI. In nucleotides, the CDR3 is TGTGCCAGCAGTTATAGGGGTCGTACGGCTTTCTTT. Residues: CASSYRGRTAFF.